This paragraph covers one TCR beta chain sequence. Single viable CD3+CD4+CD8-CD45RO+ cells were sorted as the memory CD4+ T cells. Serostatus was set by detecting CMV pp150, pp28, p38, p52 IgG. The sample is drawn from a study of memory CD4+ T cells and cytomegalovirus serostatus. Looking at the study overall: This sample comes from healthy Belgian adults, roughly nine CMV seropositive, approximately 22 seronegative.

From germline, CDR1 is MNHEY and CDR2 SMNVEV (reference sequence). Deletions cut 1 base from V and 1 base from J, with 8 bases between. The CDR3 extends over 14 amino acids. The method was immunoSEQ multiplex PCR; TCRdb's version includes in-frame clones alone and lacks a portion of them. The sample yields 35,000 to 50,000 clones, just under 80% seen once. The TCR sequence derives from an adult in good health and CMV-seronegative. The rearrangement joins TRBV27 to TRBJ2-7, with D hard to call. The specimen was memory CD4+ T cells from blood. CDR3 residues: CASSLFLGSYEQYF. CDR3 DNA sequence: TGTGCCAGCAGTTTATTTCTGGGGTCCTACGAGCAGTACTTC.